This is a list of T cell receptor beta chains from one sample in a study of CD8 T cells in ankylosing spondylitis. TCRdb analysed the 5' RACE reads with MiXCR anew, one entry per CDR3 protein. Of approximately 250,000 distinct CDR3 sequences in the sample, roughly a tenth were seen once. Sequenced sample: blood, either unsorted or a sorted T cell fraction (not recorded which). These TCRs come from a male donor with ankylosing spondylitis or in good health (not recorded which). Each CDR3 is given with its conserved first and last residue. The D gene is left open where the match is weak. The size field is filled for only some rows; it gives once, few, many or a size class.

V gene	J gene	CDR3 length	D gene	clone size	CDR3 protein	CDR3 DNA
TRBV20-1	TRBJ2-5	16	NA	many	CSAIKFSSEGPETQYF	TGCAGTGCTATAAAATTTTCGTCCGAAGGTCCAGAGACCCAGTACTTC
TRBV12-3/TRBV12-4	TRBJ2-7	12	NA	many	CASRDLSGEQYF	TGTGCCAGCAGAGATCTCAGTGGCGAGCAGTACTTC
TRBV14	TRBJ2-1	16	NA	few	CASSPYLTSSYNEQFF	TGTGCCAGCAGCCCATACTTAACCAGCTCCTACAATGAGCAGTTCTTC
TRBV3-1	TRBJ2-3	12	TRBD2	many	CASSQGSGGLSF	TGTGCCAGCAGCCAAGGTAGCGGGGGCCTCTCGTTT
TRBV20-1	TRBJ1-2	14	NA	many	CSATRTVKDYGYTF	TGCAGTGCTACTAGGACAGTCAAGGACTATGGCTACACCTTC
TRBV20-1	TRBJ1-2	12	NA	NA	CSARGAAVGYTF	TGCAGTGCTAGAGGTGCGGCGGTGGGCTACACCTTC
TRBV6-1	TRBJ1-3	14	NA	few	CASNPEISGNTIYF	TGTGCCAGCAACCCGGAGATAAGTGGAAACACCATATATTTT
TRBV20-1	TRBJ2-7	12	NA	few	CSAAQPGGEQYF	TGCAGTGCTGCCCAGCCAGGTGGCGAGCAGTACTTC
TRBV15	TRBJ2-5	15	TRBD2	few	CATSRGQRDQETQYF	TGTGCCACCAGCAGGGGCCAGCGGGATCAAGAGACCCAGTACTTC
TRBV5-1	TRBJ2-5	16	NA	many	CASSLAGQHYEETQYF	TGCGCCAGCAGCTTGGCGGGACAACACTACGAGGAGACCCAGTACTTC
TRBV5-1	TRBJ2-1	17	NA	NA	CASSQDGGSSSYNEQFF	TGCGCCAGCAGCCAGGACGGCGGTTCCAGCTCCTACAATGAGCAGTTCTTC
TRBV4-1	TRBJ2-6	17	TRBD1	many	CASSHATGGSGANVLTF	TGCGCCAGCAGCCATGCGACAGGGGGCTCTGGGGCCAACGTCCTGACTTTC
TRBV5-1	TRBJ2-1	14	NA	many	CASSLPSAYNEQFF	TGCGCCAGCAGCTTGCCTAGCGCTTACAATGAGCAGTTCTTC
TRBV27	TRBJ2-3	14	TRBD1	many	CASRTGQGPDTQYF	TGTGCCAGCAGAACGGGACAGGGCCCAGATACGCAGTATTTT
TRBV6-1	TRBJ2-7	13	NA	NA	CASSEVRGYEQYF	TGTGCCAGCAGTGAGGTACGGGGCTACGAGCAGTACTTC
TRBV3-1	TRBJ1-1	13	NA	many	CASSPGPPYEAFF	TGTGCCAGCAGTCCGGGACCGCCCTATGAAGCTTTCTTT
TRBV5-1	TRBJ2-3	15	TRBD2	many	CASSLGGRITDTQYF	TGCGCCAGCAGCTTGGGCGGGAGGATCACAGATACGCAGTATTTT
TRBV24-1	TRBJ2-7	13	TRBD1	many	CAKGTGDSYEQYF	TGTGCCAAGGGGACAGGGGACTCCTACGAGCAGTACTTC
TRBV5-1	TRBJ1-5	16	TRBD1	few	CASSYRDRGNNQPQHF	TGCGCCAGCAGCTACCGGGACAGGGGGAACAATCAGCCCCAGCATTTT
TRBV7-9	TRBJ2-5	13	NA	NA	CASSLDTKETQYF	TGTGCCAGCAGCTTGGATACGAAAGAGACCCAGTACTTC
TRBV3-1	TRBJ2-1	17	NA	many	CASSHSGVGVGLEEQFF	TGTGCCAGCAGCCATTCAGGAGTTGGAGTCGGACTGGAGGAGCAGTTCTTC
TRBV29-1	TRBJ1-5	12	NA	few	CSVEDSNQPQHF	TGCAGCGTTGAAGATTCTAATCAGCCCCAGCATTTT
TRBV29-1	TRBJ1-4	14	NA	many	CSPLGGESNEKLFF	TGCAGCCCCCTCGGCGGGGAGTCTAATGAAAAACTGTTTTTT
TRBV4-2	TRBJ1-1	15	NA	NA	CASSPLDGGQTEAFF	TGTGCCAGCAGCCCGTTGGACGGGGGGCAGACTGAGGCTTTCTTT
TRBV5-1	TRBJ2-5	15	NA	many	CASSLVSRGKETQYF	TGCGCCAGCAGCTTGGTTTCCAGGGGAAAAGAGACCCAGTACTTC
TRBV20-1	TRBJ1-3	13	NA	many	CSAGRTAGNTIYF	TGCAGTGCCGGTCGGACCGCGGGAAACACCATATATTTT
TRBV20-1	TRBJ2-5	13	NA	NA	CSASVRAQETQYF	TGCAGTGCTAGCGTCCGGGCCCAAGAGACCCAGTACTTC
TRBV14	TRBJ1-2	13	NA	few	CASSRVRNYGYTF	TGTGCCAGCAGCCGCGTACGGAATTATGGCTACACCTTC
TRBV11-2	TRBJ2-1	12	NA	NA	CASSLGKETMFF	TGTGCCAGCAGCTTAGGGAAGGAGACAATGTTCTTC